The 10 T cell receptor beta chains below come from one sample, sequenced in a study of cytomegalovirus exposure and HLA in healthy donors (dated by TCRdb to 2016 to 2017). Libraries were built with the immunoSEQ multiplex PCR assay. The multiplex PCR relied on a mix of 60 forward primers for TCR Vbeta segments and 13 reverse primers for TCR Jbeta segments. This immuneACCESS table, as held by TCRdb, lists in-frame sequences with V and J called but not all clones. Of the missing ones, under half trace to an unresolved V gene in checked studies; the others have no known cause. The sample profile shows a few hundred thousand clones; approximately 81% of them were found once. The ten top clones hold less than 9% of the sample. Sequenced material: PBMCs. These receptors all stem from a woman aged 60 to 75 in good health and CMV-seropositive.

V and J are TRBV6-5 and TRBJ1-4, with no clear D. Trimming shortened V by 6 bases and J by 2 bases, and 10 bases separated the two germline ends. The germline V gene encodes CDR1 MNHEY and CDR2 SVGAGI. The CDR3 has 14 amino acids. The CDR3 loop reads CASRPPGTNEKLFF. The CDR3, as DNA: TGTGCCAGCAGGCCGCCCGGTACTAATGAAAAACTGTTTTTT.

This clone is a singleton in its sample. V is TRBV27 and J is TRBJ2-1, with 10 bases that match TRBD2. The CDR3 has 16 residues. CDR1 and CDR2 (germline): MNHEY, SMNVEV (reference sequence). Losses at the gene ends were 5 bases for V and 0 bases for J; bases not matched to a gene: 4. The CDR3 spells CASSPLAGGSYNEQFF. The CDR3 nucleotides are TGTGCCAGCAGTCCGTTAGCGGGAGGCTCCTACAATGAGCAGTTCTTC.

The rearrangement joins TRBV6-5 to TRBJ1-5, with D tentatively TRBD1 (6 bases). CDR1 and CDR2 from the germline V gene are MNHEY and SVGAGI. The CDR3 is 14 amino acids. Trimming cost V 6 bases and J 4 bases, with 13 bases left between them. DNA for the CDR3: TGTGCCAGCAGCAGGGGATACGGGAATCAGCCCCAGCATTTT. Translating gives CASSRGYGNQPQHF.

This chain links TRBV2 with TRBJ2-7; 9 nucleotides align to TRBD2. V trimming: 9 bases; J trimming: 3 bases; junction bases outside the gene matches: 9. CDR1 is SNHLY, CDR2 FYNNEI, per germline. The CDR3 loop spans 14 amino acids. CDR3 amino acids: CASEGREGRYEQYF. The CDR3 DNA reads as TGTGCCAGTGAGGGGCGGGAGGGCCGCTACGAGCAGTACTTC.

V and J are TRBV25-1 and TRBJ2-7, with D possibly matching TRBD1 (5 bases). The ends were cut back, 6 bases at V and 5 bases at J, with 14 bases in the middle. Germline CDR1 and CDR2: MGHDK and SYGVNS. This CDR3 spans 13 amino acids. The chain's CDR3 is CASSLGHTDEQYF. The CDR3 DNA follows: TGTGCCAGCAGCCTTGGACACACCGACGAGCAGTACTTC.

This chain links TRBV2 with TRBJ2-7; TRBD1 is a possible D gene (6 bases). Trimming took off 6 bases at V and 0 bases at J, with 9 bases between the two ends. The V gene's germline CDR1 is SNHLY and CDR2 FYNNEI. The CDR3 length is 13 residues. The CDR3 loop reads CASRGDTSYEQYF. The CDR3 DNA reads as TGTGCCAGCAGGGGGGACACCTCCTACGAGCAGTACTTC. The whole variable domain, remainder taken from reference TRBV2 and TRBJ2-7, is EPEVTQTPSHQVTQMGQEVILRCVPISNHLYFYWYRQILGQKVEFLVSFYNNEISEKSEIFDDQFSVERPDGSNFTLKIRSTKLEDSAMYFCASRGDTSYEQYFGPGTRLTVT.

A few counts support this clone. The chain uses TRBV2 and TRBJ2-1, with 9 bases that match TRBD1. The length of the CDR3 is 17 residues. Losses at the gene ends were 7 bases for V and 0 bases for J; bases not matched to a gene: 10. Germline CDR1 SNHLY, CDR2 FYNNEI. For the CDR3, the DNA is TGTGCCAGCAACGGAGTTTACAGGGGGCACTCCTACAATGAGCAGTTCTTC. Its protein product is CASNGVYRGHSYNEQFF.

V is TRBV6-6 and J is TRBJ1-6; 9 nucleotides align to TRBD1. The CDR3 has 13 amino acids. The V and J ends lost 7 bases and 13 bases, in that order; junction bases with no gene match: 8. Germline loops: CDR1 MNHNY, CDR2 SVGAGI (reference sequence). The chain's CDR3 is CASKRTGVDPLHF. The CDR3 bases are TGTGCCAGCAAAAGGACAGGGGTTGATCCCCTCCACTTT.

The chain joins TRBV11-2 to TRBJ2-7, with a tentative D call TRBD1 (5 bases). With 6 bases removed from V and 3 bases from J, the gap between germline ends came to 15 bases. Germline V CDR1 and CDR2: SGHAT, FQNNGV. The CDR3 consists of 14 residues. The CDR3 protein is CASRSPGLVYEQYF. DNA of the CDR3: TGTGCCAGCAGGTCCCCAGGGTTGGTCTACGAGCAGTACTTC.

Only a few counts were recorded for this clone. This chain joins TRBV27 and TRBJ2-5; 7 positions agree with TRBD2. CDR3 length: 15 residues. V shed 5 bases, J shed 4 bases, and the junction held 10 bases outside the gene matches. From germline, CDR1 is MNHEY and CDR2 SMNVEV (reference sequence). In DNA, the CDR3 is TGTGCCAGCAGTCGACAAGCGGGAAGAGGAGAGACCCAGTACTTC. Its translation: CASSRQAGRGETQYF.